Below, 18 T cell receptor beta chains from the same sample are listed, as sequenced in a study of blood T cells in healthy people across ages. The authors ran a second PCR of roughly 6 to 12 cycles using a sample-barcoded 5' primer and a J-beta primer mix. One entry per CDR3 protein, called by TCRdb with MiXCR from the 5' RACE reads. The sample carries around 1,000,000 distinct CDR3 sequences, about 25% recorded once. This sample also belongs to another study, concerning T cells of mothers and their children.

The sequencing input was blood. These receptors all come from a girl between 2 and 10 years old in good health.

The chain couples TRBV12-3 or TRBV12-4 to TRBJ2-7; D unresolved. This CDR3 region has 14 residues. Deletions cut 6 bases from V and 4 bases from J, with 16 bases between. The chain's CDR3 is CASSPILDGYEQYF. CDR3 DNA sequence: TGTGCCAGCAGCCCGATCCTGGACGGATACGAGCAGTACTTC.

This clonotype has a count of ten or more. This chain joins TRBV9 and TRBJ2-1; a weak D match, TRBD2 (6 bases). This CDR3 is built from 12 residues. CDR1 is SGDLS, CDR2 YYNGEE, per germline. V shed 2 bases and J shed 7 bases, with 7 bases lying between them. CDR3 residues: CASSVAGNEQFF. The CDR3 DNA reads TGTGCCAGCAGCGTCGCGGGGAATGAGCAGTTCTTC.

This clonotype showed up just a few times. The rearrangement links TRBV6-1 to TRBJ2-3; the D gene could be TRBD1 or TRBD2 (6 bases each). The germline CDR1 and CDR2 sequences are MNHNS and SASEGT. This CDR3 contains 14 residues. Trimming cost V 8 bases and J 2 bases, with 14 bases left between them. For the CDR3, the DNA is TGTGCCAGCCTCCGGGGGCCTTACACAGATACGCAGTATTTT. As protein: CASLRGPYTDTQYF.

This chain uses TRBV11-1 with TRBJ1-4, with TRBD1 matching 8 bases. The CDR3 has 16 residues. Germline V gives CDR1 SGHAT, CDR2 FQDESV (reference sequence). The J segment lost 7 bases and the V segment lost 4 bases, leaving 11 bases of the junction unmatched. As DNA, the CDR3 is TGTGCCAGCAGCTCCCGAGAGACAGGGGAGGCTGAAAAACTGTTTTTT. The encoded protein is CASSSRETGEAEKLFF.

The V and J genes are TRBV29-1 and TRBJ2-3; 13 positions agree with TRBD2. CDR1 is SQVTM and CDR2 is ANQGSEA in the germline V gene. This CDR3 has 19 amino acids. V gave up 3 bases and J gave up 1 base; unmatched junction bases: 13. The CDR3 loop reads CSVDSVRGLAGLGTDTQYF. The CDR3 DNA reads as TGCAGCGTTGATTCCGTTAGGGGACTAGCGGGACTCGGCACAGATACGCAGTATTTT.

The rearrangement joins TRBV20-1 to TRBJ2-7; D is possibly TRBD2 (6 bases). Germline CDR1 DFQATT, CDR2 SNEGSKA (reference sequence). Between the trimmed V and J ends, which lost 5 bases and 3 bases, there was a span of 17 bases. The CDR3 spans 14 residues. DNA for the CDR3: TGCAGTGCTCCAGTTGGCGGGAACCACTACGAGCAGTACTTC. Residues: CSAPVGGNHYEQYF.

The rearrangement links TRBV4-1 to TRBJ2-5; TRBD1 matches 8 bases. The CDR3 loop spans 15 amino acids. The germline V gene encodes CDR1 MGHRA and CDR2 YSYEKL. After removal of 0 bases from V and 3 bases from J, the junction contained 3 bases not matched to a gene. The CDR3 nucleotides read TGCGCCAGCAGCCAAGATGCGACAGGGGAAGAGACCCAGTACTTC. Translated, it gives CASSQDATGEETQYF.

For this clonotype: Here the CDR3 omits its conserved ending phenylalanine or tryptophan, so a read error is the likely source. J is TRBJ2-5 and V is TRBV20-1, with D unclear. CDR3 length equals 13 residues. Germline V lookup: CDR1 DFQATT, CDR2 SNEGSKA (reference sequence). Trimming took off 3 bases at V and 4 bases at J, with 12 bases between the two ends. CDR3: CSARGTYGETQYL. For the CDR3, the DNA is TGCAGTGCTAGGGGTACCTATGGAGAGACCCAGTACCTC.

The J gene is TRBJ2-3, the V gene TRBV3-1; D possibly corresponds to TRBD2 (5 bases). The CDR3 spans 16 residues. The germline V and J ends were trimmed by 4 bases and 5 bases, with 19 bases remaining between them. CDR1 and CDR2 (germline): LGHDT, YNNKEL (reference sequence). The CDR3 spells CASSPDAGIPLDTQYF. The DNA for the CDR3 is TGTGCCAGCAGCCCAGACGCCGGGATACCATTAGATACGCAGTATTTT.

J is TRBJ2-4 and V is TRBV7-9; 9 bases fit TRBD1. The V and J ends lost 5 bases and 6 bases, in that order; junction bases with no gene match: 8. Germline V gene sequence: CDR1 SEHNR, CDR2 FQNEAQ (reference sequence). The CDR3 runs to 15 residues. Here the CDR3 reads CASSPGTGRGNIQYF. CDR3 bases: TGTGCCAGCAGCCCCGGGACAGGGAGAGGAAACATTCAGTACTTC.

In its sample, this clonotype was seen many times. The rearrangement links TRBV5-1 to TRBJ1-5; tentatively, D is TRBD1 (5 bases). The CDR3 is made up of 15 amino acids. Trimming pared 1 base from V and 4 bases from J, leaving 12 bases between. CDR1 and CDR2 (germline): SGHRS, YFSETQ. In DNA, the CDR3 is TGCGCCAGCAGCTTGTTTTCTGGGGGGAATCAGCCCCAGCATTTT. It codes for CASSLFSGGNQPQHF.

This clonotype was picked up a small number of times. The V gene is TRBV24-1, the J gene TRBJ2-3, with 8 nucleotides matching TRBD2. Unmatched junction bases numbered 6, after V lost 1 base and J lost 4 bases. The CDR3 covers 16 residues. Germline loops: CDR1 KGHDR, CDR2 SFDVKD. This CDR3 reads CATSDFGAGDADTQYF. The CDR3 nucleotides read TGTGCCACCAGTGATTTTGGAGCGGGAGATGCAGATACGCAGTATTTT.

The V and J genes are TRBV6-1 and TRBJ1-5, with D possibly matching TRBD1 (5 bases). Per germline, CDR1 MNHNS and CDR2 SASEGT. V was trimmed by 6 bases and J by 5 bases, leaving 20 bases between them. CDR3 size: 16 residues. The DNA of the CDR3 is TGTGCCAGCAGGCCCGCAGGGTCAAGATTTTATCAGCCCCAGCATTTT. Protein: CASRPAGSRFYQPQHF.

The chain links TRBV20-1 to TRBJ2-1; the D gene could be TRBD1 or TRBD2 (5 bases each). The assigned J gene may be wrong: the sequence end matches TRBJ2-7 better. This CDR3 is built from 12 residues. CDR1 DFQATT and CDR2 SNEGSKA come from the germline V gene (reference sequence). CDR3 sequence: CSATLGVYEQYF. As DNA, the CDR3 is TGCAGTGCAACCTTGGGGGTCTACGAGCAGTACTTC.

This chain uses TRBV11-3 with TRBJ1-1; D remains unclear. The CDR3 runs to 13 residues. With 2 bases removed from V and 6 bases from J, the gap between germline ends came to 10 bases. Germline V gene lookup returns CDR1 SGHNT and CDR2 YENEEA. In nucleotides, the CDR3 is TGTGCCAGCAGCTTACCCGGGAGCTCTGAAGCTTTCTTT. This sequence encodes CASSLPGSSEAFF.

The CDR3 nucleotides are TGTGCCAGCAGTCTGAGGGAGACCCCCTACGAGCAGTACTTC. This codes for CASSLRETPYEQYF. The V gene is TRBV28, the J gene TRBJ2-7; TRBD2 might be the D (5 bases). Germline V gene lookup returns CDR1 MDHEN and CDR2 SYDVKM. The ends were cut back, 5 bases at V and 2 bases at J, with 13 bases in the middle. This CDR3 has 14 residues.

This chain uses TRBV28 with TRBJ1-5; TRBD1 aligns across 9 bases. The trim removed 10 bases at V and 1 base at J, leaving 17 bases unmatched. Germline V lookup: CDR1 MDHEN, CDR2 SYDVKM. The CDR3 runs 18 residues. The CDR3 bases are TGTGCCACGGCCCCGGGACAGGGATTAGACGACAGCAATCAGCCCCAGCATTTT. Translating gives CATAPGQGLDDSNQPQHF.

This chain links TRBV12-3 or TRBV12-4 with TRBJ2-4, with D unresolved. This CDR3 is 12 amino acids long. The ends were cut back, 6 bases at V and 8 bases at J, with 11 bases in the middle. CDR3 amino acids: CASSSDEDIQYF. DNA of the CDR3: TGTGCCAGCAGCTCCGACGAAGACATTCAGTACTTC.